The T cell receptor beta chain described here comes from a study of blood T cell repertoires in COVID-19. Study overall: Samples representing acute and convalescent COVID-19 were sourced from the United States, Italy and Spain.

The CDR3 sequence is 14 residues long. Looked up from germline, CDR1 is SGHTA and CDR2 is FQGNSA. V lost 5 bases and J lost 9, with 17 bases in between. Authors' methods: Estimation of nucleated cell counts relied on the amplification of reference gene primers. Sequencing was performed with immunoSEQ multiplex PCR; in TCRdb, only in-frame clones are kept and a portion is missing. The DNA gave D and trimming, while V, J and clone size come from that table. The table lists roughly 340,000 clones, about 89% of them singletons. This clone was recorded only once. This clonotype was obtained from a man in his forties in a cohort exposed to, infected with or recovered from COVID-19 (not recorded which). The sequenced sample consisted of PBMCs or T cells enriched from blood (not recorded which). The chain joins TRBV7-2 to TRBJ2-1, with D possibly being TRBD2 (6 bases). The CDR3 region has the DNA TGTGCCAGCAGCCCCCTGGTGGGAGGACTTGAGCAGTTCTTC. This encodes CASSPLVGGLEQFF.